These 6 T cell receptor beta chains share one sample of origin, sequenced in a study of radiotherapy plus CTLA-4 blockade in lung cancer (dated by TCRdb to 2016 to 2018). Receptor libraries were prepared by the immunoSEQ multiplex PCR assay. Not all clones reach the TCRdb copy of this immuneACCESS table, which keeps in-frame sequences only. Checked studies attribute under half of the gap to unresolved V genes and leave the rest unexplained. This sample lists 35,000 to 45,000 clones; around 77% were detected once. Clones ranked in the top ten supply less than 3% of the sample. The starting material was peripheral blood, obtained from a patient treated with radiotherapy plus ipilimumab. These receptors all stem from a human donor with non-small cell lung cancer whose response to radiotherapy plus ipilimumab could not be evaluated.

V usage is TRBV19 and J usage is TRBJ2-7, with D possibly matching TRBD1 (6 bases). Germline assignment: CDR1 LNHDA and CDR2 SQIVND (reference sequence). CDR3 length: 17 amino acids. The V and J ends lost 3 bases and 0 bases respectively, with 18 bases between them. The CDR3 nucleotides read TGTGCCAGTAGTATCTATCACAGCGCCAGGGGCTCCTACGAGCAGTACTTC. It specifies CASSIYHSARGSYEQYF.

The chain has TRBV29-1 and TRBJ2-1; no reliable D call. Trimming took off 5 bases at V and 2 bases at J, with 13 bases between the two ends. Germline V gives CDR1 SQVTM, CDR2 ANQGSEA. CDR3 length equals 14 residues. CDR3 DNA: TGCAGCGTTCGGAGTAGTCGCGCCTACAATGAGCAGTTCTTC. Protein: CSVRSSRAYNEQFF.

This clone was detected only once. For the CDR3, the DNA is TGTGCCAGCAGGGACAGGGTGGAGGGACCCTACGAGCAGTACTTC. Translating it yields CASRDRVEGPYEQYF. The chain joins TRBV6-5 to TRBJ2-7, with 8 bases fitting TRBD1. CDR3 size: 15 residues. With V trimmed by 6 bases and J by 2 bases, 9 bases remained unmatched. Germline V gene lookup returns CDR1 MNHEY and CDR2 SVGAGI.

This chain joins TRBV6-1 and TRBJ1-3; 7 nucleotides line up with TRBD1. Germline V gene data show CDR1 as MNHNS and CDR2 as SASEGT. This CDR3 contains 15 residues. The ends lost 6 bases at V and 2 bases at J; junction bases unmatched: 7. The CDR3 DNA follows: TGTGCCAGCAGCTCCAAGACAGGGACTGGAAACACCATATATTTT. Amino acids: CASSSKTGTGNTIYF.

The genes are TRBV7-9 and TRBJ2-3; D is perhaps TRBD2 (7 bases). This CDR3 is built from 16 residues. Deletions cut 5 bases from V and 2 bases from J, with 17 bases between. Germline V gene data show CDR1 as SEHNR and CDR2 as FQNEAQ (reference sequence). The CDR3 region is CASSPWGGSYTDTQYF. In DNA, the CDR3 is TGTGCCAGCAGCCCATGGGGGGGCAGTTACACAGATACGCAGTATTTT.

V usage is TRBV28 and J usage is TRBJ2-1; maybe TRBD2 (6 bases). The germline CDR1 and CDR2 sequences are MDHEN and SYDVKM. V was clipped by 7 bases and J by 7 bases, with 23 bases between them. CDR3 length: 16 amino acids. CDR3 bases: TGTGCCAGCACTTCTTCGAGGGACTGGGGGGAAAATGAGCAGTTCTTC. It yields the protein CASTSSRDWGENEQFF.